This T cell receptor beta chain was observed in a study of T cell responses to AZD1222 COVID-19 vaccine. Data came from immunoSEQ multiplex PCR; TCRdb stores just in-frame clones and leaves some out. The data show over 200,000 clones, about 94% seen once. Germline V gene lookup returns CDR1 SGHDN and CDR2 FVKESK. The CDR3 loop spans 15 amino acids. Trimming took 1 base from V and 5 from J, leaving 14 bases between them. Study-level results: Unmutated variant regions are reportedly targeted by nearly half of spike-specific TCRs.

A remark on this clone: Its specificity is unknown.

The gene calls are TRBV14 and TRBJ2-5; D may be TRBD1 or TRBD2 (6 bases each). The sequence was obtained from an adult who received the MenACWY meningococcal vaccine as a control. The sequences come from peripheral blood, collected 28 days after the second dose of the MenACWY control vaccine. The CDR3 sequence: CASSQVQGLVETQYF. The CDR3 DNA sequence: TGTGCCAGCAGCCAAGTACAGGGACTTGTGGAGACCCAGTACTTC.